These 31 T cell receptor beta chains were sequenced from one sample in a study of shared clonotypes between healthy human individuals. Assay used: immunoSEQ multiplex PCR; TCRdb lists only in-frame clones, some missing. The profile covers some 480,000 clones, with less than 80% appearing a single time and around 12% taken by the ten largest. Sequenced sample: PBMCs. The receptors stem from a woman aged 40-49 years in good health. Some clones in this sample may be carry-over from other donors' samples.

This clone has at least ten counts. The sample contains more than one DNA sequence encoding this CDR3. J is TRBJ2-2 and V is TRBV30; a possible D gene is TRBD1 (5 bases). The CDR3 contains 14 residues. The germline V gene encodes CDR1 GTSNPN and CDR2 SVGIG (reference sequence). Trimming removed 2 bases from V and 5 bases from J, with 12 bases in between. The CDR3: CAWSRGYGTGELFF. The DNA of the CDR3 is TGTGCCTGGAGTAGGGGATATGGGACCGGGGAGCTGTTTTTT.

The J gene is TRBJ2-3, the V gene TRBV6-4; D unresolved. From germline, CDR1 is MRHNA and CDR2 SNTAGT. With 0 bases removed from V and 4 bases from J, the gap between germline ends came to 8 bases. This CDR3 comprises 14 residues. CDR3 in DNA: TGTGCCAGCAGTGACTCGATGGCGTCAGATACGCAGTATTTT. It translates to CASSDSMASDTQYF.

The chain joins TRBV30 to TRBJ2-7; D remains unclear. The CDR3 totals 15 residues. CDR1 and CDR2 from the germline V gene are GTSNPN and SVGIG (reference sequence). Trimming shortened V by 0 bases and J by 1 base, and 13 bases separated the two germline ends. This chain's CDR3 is CAWSVIEYGSYEQYF. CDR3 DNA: TGTGCCTGGAGTGTAATAGAGTATGGGTCCTACGAGCAGTACTTC. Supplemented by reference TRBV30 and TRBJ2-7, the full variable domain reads SQTIHQWPATLVQPVGSPLSLECTVEGTSNPNLYWYRQAAGRGLQLLFYSVGIGQISSEVPQNLSASRPQDRQFILSSKKLLLSDSGFYLCAWSVIEYGSYEQYFGPGTRLTVT.

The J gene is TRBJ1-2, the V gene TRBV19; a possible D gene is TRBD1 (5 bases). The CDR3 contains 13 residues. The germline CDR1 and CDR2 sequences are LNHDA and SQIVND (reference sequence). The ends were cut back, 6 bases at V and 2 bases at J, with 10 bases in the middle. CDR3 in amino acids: CASSSRENYGYTF. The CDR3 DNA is TGTGCCAGTAGCAGCAGGGAAAACTATGGCTACACCTTC.

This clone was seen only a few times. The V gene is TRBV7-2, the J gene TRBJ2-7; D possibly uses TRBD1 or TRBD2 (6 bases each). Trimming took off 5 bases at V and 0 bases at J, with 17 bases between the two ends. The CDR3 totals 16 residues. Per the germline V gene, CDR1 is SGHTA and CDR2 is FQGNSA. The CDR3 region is CASSPRGGRSSYEQYF. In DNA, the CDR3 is TGTGCCAGCAGCCCCAGGGGAGGTCGGAGCTCCTACGAGCAGTACTTC.

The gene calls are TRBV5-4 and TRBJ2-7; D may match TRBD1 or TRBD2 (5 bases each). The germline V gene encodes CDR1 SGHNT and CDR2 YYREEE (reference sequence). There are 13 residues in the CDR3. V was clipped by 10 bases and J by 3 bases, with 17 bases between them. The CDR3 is CASPGPSIYEQYF. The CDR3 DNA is TGTGCCTCGCCGGGACCGTCCATCTACGAGCAGTACTTC.

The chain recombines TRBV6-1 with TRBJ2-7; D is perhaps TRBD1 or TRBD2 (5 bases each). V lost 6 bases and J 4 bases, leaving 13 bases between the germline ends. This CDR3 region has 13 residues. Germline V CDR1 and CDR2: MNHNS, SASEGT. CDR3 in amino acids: CASSAQEAYEQYF. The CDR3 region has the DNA TGTGCCAGCAGCGCACAGGAGGCGTACGAGCAGTACTTC.

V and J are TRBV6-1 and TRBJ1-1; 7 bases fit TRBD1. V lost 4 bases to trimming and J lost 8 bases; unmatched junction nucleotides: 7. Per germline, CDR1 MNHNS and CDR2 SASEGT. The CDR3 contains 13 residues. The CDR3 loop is CASSGHRDSEAFF. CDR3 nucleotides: TGTGCCAGCAGTGGCCACCGGGACAGCGAAGCTTTCTTT.

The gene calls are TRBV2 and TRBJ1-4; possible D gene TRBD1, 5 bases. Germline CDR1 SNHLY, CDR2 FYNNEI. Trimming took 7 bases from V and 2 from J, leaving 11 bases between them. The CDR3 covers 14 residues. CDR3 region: CASTPRVTNEKLFF. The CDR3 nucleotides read TGTGCCAGCACCCCCAGGGTGACTAATGAAAAACTGTTTTTT.

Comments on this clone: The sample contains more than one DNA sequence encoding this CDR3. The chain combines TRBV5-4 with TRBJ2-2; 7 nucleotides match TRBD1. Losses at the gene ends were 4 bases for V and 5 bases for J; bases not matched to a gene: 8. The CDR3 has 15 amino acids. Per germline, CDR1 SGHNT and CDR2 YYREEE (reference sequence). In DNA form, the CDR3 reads TGTGCCAGCAGCCCGGGGACAGCCAATACCGGGGAGCTGTTTTTT. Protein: CASSPGTANTGELFF.

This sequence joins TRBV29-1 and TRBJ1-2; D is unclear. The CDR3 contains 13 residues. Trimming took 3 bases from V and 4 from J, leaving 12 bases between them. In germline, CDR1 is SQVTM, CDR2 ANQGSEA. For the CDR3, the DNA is TGCAGCGTTGAGTTACAGAATATCTATGGCTACACCTTC. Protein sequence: CSVELQNIYGYTF.

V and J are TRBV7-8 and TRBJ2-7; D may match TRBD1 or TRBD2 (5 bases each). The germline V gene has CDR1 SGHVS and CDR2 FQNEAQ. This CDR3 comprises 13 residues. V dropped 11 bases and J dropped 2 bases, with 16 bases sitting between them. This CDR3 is CAGVGTETYEQYF. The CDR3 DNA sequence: TGTGCCGGAGTGGGGACGGAAACCTACGAGCAGTACTTC.

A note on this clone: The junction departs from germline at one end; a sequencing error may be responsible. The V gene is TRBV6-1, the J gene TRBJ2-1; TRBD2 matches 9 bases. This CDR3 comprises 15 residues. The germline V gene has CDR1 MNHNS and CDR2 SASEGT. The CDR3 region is CASREAGGGPSEQFF. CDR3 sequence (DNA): TGTGCCAGCAGAGAAGCGGGAGGTGGCCCGAGTGAGCAGTTCTTC.

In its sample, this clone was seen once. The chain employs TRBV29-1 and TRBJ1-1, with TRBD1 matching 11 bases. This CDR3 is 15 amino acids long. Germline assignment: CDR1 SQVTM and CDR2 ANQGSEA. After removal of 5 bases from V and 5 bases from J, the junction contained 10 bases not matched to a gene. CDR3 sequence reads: CSVWDRGRRRTEAFF. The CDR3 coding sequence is TGCAGCGTTTGGGACAGGGGGAGGAGGAGAACTGAAGCTTTCTTT. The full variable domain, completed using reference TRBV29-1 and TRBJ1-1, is SAVISQKPSRDICQRGTSLTIQCQVDSQVTMMFWYRQQPGQSLTLIATANQGSEATYESGFVIDKFPISRPNLTFSTLTVSNMSPEDSSIYLCSVWDRGRRRTEAFFGQGTRLTVV.

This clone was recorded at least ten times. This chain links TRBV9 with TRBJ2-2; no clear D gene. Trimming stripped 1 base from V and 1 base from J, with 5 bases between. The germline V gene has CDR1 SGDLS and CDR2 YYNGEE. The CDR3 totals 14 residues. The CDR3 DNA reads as TGTGCCAGCAGCGTATCGGGGAACACCGGGGAGCTGTTTTTT. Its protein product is CASSVSGNTGELFF. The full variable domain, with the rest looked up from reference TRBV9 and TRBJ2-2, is DSGVTQTPKHLITATGQRVTLRCSPRSGDLSVYWYQQSLDQGLQFLIQYYNGEERAKGNILERFSAQQFPDLHSELNLSSLELGDSALYFCASSVSGNTGELFFGEGSRLTVL.

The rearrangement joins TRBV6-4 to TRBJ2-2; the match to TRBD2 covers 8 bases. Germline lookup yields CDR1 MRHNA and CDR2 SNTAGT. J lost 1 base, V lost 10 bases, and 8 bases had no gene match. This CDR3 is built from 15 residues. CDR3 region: CATPGGERNTGELFF. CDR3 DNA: TGTGCCACCCCGGGGGGGGAGCGGAACACCGGGGAGCTGTTTTTT.

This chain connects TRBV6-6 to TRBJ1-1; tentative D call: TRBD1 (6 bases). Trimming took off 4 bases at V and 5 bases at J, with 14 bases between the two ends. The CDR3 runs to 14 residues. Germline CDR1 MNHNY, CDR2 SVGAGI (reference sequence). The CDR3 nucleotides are TGTGCCAGCAGTTTCACAGGGATGGGGACTGAAGCTTTCTTT. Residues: CASSFTGMGTEAFF.

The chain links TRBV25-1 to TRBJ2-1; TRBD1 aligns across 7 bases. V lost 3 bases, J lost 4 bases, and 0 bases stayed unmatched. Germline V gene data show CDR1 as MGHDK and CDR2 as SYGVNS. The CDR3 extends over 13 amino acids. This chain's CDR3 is CASSETGYNEQFF. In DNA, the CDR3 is TGTGCCAGCAGTGAGACAGGGTACAATGAGCAGTTCTTC.

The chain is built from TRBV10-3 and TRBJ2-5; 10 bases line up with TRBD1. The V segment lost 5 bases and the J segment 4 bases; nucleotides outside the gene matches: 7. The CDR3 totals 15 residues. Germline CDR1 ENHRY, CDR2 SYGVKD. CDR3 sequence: CAISFSGQGGETQYF. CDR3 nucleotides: TGTGCCATCAGTTTTTCCGGACAGGGGGGAGAGACCCAGTACTTC.

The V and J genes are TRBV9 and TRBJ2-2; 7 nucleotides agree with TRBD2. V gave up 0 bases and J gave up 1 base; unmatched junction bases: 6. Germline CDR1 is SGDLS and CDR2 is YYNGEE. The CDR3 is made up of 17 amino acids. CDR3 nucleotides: TGTGCCAGCAGCGTAGCTGCGGGAGTGCAGAACACCGGGGAGCTGTTTTTT. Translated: CASSVAAGVQNTGELFF.

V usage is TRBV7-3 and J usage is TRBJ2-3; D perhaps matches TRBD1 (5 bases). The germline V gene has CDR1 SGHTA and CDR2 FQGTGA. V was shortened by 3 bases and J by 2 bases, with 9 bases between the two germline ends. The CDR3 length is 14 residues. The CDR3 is CASSFGASTDTQYF. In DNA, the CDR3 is TGTGCCAGCAGCTTTGGGGCTTCCACAGATACGCAGTATTTT.

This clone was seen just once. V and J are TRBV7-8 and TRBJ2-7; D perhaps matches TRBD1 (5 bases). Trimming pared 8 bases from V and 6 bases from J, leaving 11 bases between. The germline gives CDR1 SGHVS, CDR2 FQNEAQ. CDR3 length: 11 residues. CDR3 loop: CASGQESEQYF. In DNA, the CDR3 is TGTGCCAGCGGACAAGAGAGCGAGCAGTACTTC.

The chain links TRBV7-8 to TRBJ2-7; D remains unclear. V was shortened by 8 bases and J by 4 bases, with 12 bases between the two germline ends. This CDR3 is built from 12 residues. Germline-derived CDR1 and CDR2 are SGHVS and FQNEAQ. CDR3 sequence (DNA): TGTGCCAGCTCTAGTTTGGGGTACGAGCAGTACTTC. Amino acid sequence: CASSSLGYEQYF.

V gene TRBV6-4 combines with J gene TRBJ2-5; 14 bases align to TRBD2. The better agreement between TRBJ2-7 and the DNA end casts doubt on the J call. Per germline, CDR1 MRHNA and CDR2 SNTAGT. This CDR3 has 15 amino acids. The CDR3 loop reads CASSPGLAGAYEQYF. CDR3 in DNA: TGTGCCAGCAGTCCGGGACTAGCGGGAGCTTACGAGCAGTACTTC.

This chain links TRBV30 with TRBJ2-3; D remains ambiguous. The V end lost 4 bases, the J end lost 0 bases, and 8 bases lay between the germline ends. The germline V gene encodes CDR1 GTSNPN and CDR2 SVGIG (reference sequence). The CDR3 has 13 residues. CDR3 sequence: CAWKSPSTDTQYF. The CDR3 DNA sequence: TGTGCCTGGAAGTCGCCCAGCACAGATACGCAGTATTTT.

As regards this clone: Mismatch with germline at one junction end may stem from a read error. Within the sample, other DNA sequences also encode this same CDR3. The CDR3 reads CTIATGSDTEAFF. Here the CDR3 DNA reads TGTACCATAGCGACAGGGAGTGATACTGAAGCTTTCTTT. V gene TRBV10-3 combines with J gene TRBJ1-1, with 7 bases aligning to TRBD1. The CDR3 consists of 13 residues. CDR1 is ENHRY and CDR2 is SYGVKD in the germline V gene.

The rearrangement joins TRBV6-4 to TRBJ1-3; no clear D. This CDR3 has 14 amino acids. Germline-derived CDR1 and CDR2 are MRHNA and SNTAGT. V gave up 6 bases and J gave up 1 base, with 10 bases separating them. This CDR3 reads CASRAGSSGNTIYF. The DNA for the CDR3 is TGTGCCAGCAGGGCGGGCAGTTCTGGAAACACCATATATTTT.

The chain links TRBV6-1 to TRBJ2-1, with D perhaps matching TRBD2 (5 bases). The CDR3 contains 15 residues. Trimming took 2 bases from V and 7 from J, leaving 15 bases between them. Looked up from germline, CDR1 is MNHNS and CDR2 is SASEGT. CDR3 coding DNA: TGTGCCAGCAGTGAAACGCGGGCAGGTGGGAATGAGCAGTTCTTC. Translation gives CASSETRAGGNEQFF.

DNA of the CDR3: TGTGCCAGCAGCTCTTCCGGGACTAGCGGGAGGTTAGAGCAGTTCTTC. Encoded protein: CASSSSGTSGRLEQFF. The chain employs TRBV7-8 and TRBJ2-1; 15 nucleotides agree with TRBD2. CDR1 and CDR2 from the germline V gene are SGHVS and FQNEAQ. Trimming removed 4 bases from V and 10 bases from J; junction bases left unmatched: 8. The CDR3 consists of 16 residues.

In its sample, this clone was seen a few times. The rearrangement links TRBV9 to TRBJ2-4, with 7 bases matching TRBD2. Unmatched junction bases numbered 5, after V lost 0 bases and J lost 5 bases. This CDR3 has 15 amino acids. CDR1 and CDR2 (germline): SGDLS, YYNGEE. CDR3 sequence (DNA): TGTGCCAGCAGCGTAGGGTGGCTAGCGGAAAACATTCAGTACTTC. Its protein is CASSVGWLAENIQYF. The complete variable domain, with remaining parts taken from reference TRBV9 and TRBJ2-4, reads DSGVTQTPKHLITATGQRVTLRCSPRSGDLSVYWYQQSLDQGLQFLIQYYNGEERAKGNILERFSAQQFPDLHSELNLSSLELGDSALYFCASSVGWLAENIQYFGAGTRLSVL.

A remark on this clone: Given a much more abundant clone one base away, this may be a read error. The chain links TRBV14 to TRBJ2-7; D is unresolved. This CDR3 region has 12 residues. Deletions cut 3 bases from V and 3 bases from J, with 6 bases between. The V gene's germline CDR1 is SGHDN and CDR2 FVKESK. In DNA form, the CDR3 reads TGTGCCAGCAGCCACAGCCTCTACGAGCAGTACTTC. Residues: CASSHSLYEQYF.